These 14 T cell receptor beta chains originate from one sample sequenced in a study of blood T cell repertoires in COVID-19. Only in-frame clones appear in the TCRdb table, and some are missing; sequencing was by immunoSEQ multiplex PCR. The sample carries fewer than 600,000 clones, 85% to 90% recorded once. The sample taken for sequencing was peripheral blood. These receptor sequences come from a man younger than 35 with COVID-19, enrolled during active disease.

The chain couples TRBV27 to TRBJ2-7; D might be TRBD2 (6 bases). Germline V gives CDR1 MNHEY, CDR2 SMNVEV (reference sequence). The CDR3 covers 13 residues. Trimming removed 5 bases at V and 7 bases at J, with 15 bases between. For the CDR3, the DNA is TGTGCCAGCAGTGTGGCGTGGGCGGGGGAGCAGTACTTC. Encoded protein: CASSVAWAGEQYF.

The chain is built from TRBV20-1 and TRBJ2-1, with TRBD2 identical over 11 bases. Trimming removed 3 bases from V and 7 bases from J; junction bases left unmatched: 5. The CDR3 length is 14 residues. Germline V gene lookup returns CDR1 DFQATT and CDR2 SNEGSKA (reference sequence). The CDR3 protein is CSASSGRVKNEQFF. CDR3 nucleotide sequence: TGCAGTGCTAGTAGCGGGAGGGTCAAAAATGAGCAGTTCTTC.

In its sample, this clone was seen a few times. This sequence joins TRBV5-4 and TRBJ2-3; D might be TRBD1 (6 bases). Trimming removed 4 bases at V and 0 bases at J, with 15 bases between. This CDR3 comprises 16 residues. Germline loops: CDR1 SGHNT, CDR2 YYREEE (reference sequence). The CDR3 sequence is CASSKGLQGSTDTQYF. The CDR3 region has the DNA TGTGCCAGCAGCAAGGGGCTTCAGGGGAGCACAGATACGCAGTATTTT.

The chain has TRBV5-1 and TRBJ1-2; 12 bases align to TRBD1. Unmatched junction bases numbered 4, after V lost 3 bases and J lost 4 bases. The CDR3 contains 15 residues. The germline V gene encodes CDR1 SGHRS and CDR2 YFSETQ. Written as DNA, the CDR3 is TGCGCCAGCAGCTCCGGGACAGGGGGCTTCTATGGCTACACCTTC. Its protein is CASSSGTGGFYGYTF.

The V call is TRBV7-6, the J call TRBJ1-4, with D uncertain. The CDR3 runs 15 residues. The V end was cut by 5 bases, the J end by 4 bases, with 14 bases between. CDR1 and CDR2 (germline): SGHVS, FNYEAQ. The DNA for the CDR3 is TGTGCCAGCAGCCTGCGGGGAGGATTTAATGAAAAACTGTTTTTT. Translated: CASSLRGGFNEKLFF.

This chain links TRBV7-9 with TRBJ1-1; D uncertain. This CDR3 has 12 residues. CDR1 and CDR2 from the germline V gene are SEHNR and FQNEAQ (reference sequence). Trimming stripped 3 bases from V and 7 bases from J, with 9 bases between. The CDR3 spells CASSFSGVEAFF. CDR3 sequence (DNA): TGTGCCAGCAGCTTTTCCGGGGTTGAAGCTTTCTTT.

This clone was seen just once. This chain uses TRBV30 with TRBJ2-1; D possibly corresponds to TRBD2 (5 bases). V lost 3 bases and J 9 bases, leaving 18 bases between the germline ends. This CDR3 is built from 14 residues. Per the germline V gene, CDR1 is GTSNPN and CDR2 is SVGIG (reference sequence). The CDR3 DNA is TGTGCCTGGAGGCTCGGACTGTCTCGGGGTGAGCAGTTCTTC. It encodes CAWRLGLSRGEQFF. The variable domain in full, with the rest retrieved from reference TRBV30 and TRBJ2-1, is SQTIHQWPATLVQPVGSPLSLECTVEGTSNPNLYWYRQAAGRGLQLLFYSVGIGQISSEVPQNLSASRPQDRQFILSSKKLLLSDSGFYLCAWRLGLSRGEQFFGPGTRLTVL.

This chain joins TRBV5-1 and TRBJ1-1; 7 bases are a match to TRBD1. V gave up 7 bases and J gave up 6 bases; unmatched junction bases: 9. Germline-derived CDR1 and CDR2 are SGHRS and YFSETQ. The CDR3 sequence is 13 residues long. The CDR3 DNA is TGCGCCAGCTCAAAACAGGGGATAGCTGAAGCTTTCTTT. It translates to CASSKQGIAEAFF.

This clone was found once. The chain is built from TRBV11-2 and TRBJ2-7; 10 positions agree with TRBD2. This CDR3 region has 14 residues. From germline, CDR1 is SGHAT and CDR2 FQNNGV. The ends lost 5 bases at V and 6 bases at J; junction bases unmatched: 7. CDR3 in amino acids: CASSAIAGGREQYF. The DNA of the CDR3 is TGTGCCAGCAGCGCCATAGCGGGAGGTCGCGAGCAGTACTTC.

The rearrangement joins TRBV12-3 or TRBV12-4 to TRBJ2-2; D gene ambiguous. The germline V and J ends were trimmed by 4 bases and 5 bases, with 5 bases remaining between them. This CDR3 has 12 residues. CDR3 amino acids: CASSSITGELFF. The CDR3, as DNA: TGTGCCAGCAGTTCTATAACCGGGGAGCTGTTTTTT.

The chain recombines TRBV13 with TRBJ1-6; 9 bases match TRBD1. J was trimmed by 15 bases and V by 2 bases; bases with no gene match: 8. Per germline, CDR1 PRHDT and CDR2 FYEKMQ (reference sequence). This CDR3 is 14 amino acids long. CDR3 region: CASSLRDRVDLLHF. The DNA for the CDR3 is TGTGCCAGCAGCTTAAGGGACAGGGTCGATCTCCTCCACTTT.

V and J are TRBV5-4 and TRBJ2-3; D might be TRBD2 (8 bases). The ends were cut back, 3 bases at V and 6 bases at J, with 20 bases in the middle. Per the germline V gene, CDR1 is SGHNT and CDR2 is YYREEE (reference sequence). This CDR3 comprises 16 residues. Here the CDR3 reads CASSSARQGGGDTQYF. The CDR3 DNA reads TGTGCCAGCAGCTCTGCCCGACAGGGCGGGGGGGATACGCAGTATTTT.

For the CDR3, the DNA is TGTGCCAGCAGCTTGGGGGGAGGGGCGGCTTACGAGCAGTACTTC. This codes for CASSLGGGAAYEQYF. The chain joins TRBV5-6 to TRBJ2-7; 7 bases fit TRBD2. Germline trimming cut 0 bases from V and 4 bases from J; bases unmatched to any gene: 7. This CDR3 region has 15 residues. Germline CDR1 reads SGHDT; CDR2 reads YYEEEE.

The chain has TRBV19 and TRBJ1-6; 9 nucleotides match TRBD1. The junction had 7 bases not matched to a gene; V was cut back by 6 bases and J by 4 bases. This CDR3 comprises 16 residues. Germline-derived CDR1 and CDR2 are LNHDA and SQIVND (reference sequence). CDR3: CASRPFGQGYNSPLHF. The CDR3, as DNA: TGTGCCAGTAGACCGTTCGGACAGGGGTATAATTCACCCCTCCACTTT.